This TCR beta chain was sequenced in a study of Graves' ophthalmopathy and Graves' hyperthyroidism. Whole-study context: Peripheral blood was gathered at the point of initial diagnosis, before any treatment started.

Ophthalmopathy was moderately-to-severely active, CAS at least 3, NOSPECS at least 4, lasting under 3 months. Other autoimmune disease, uncontrolled infection, pregnancy and lactation led to exclusion. Sampling approximately 11 ml of fresh peripheral blood provided the PBMCs. Amplification of TCR beta CDR3 regions used RNA transcripts. The first round was an RT-PCR with HTBI primers, and the second round was a multiplex PCR. TCRdb reprocessed the multiplex PCR reads via MiXCR and lists one record per CDR3 protein. There are 260,000 or so distinct CDR3 sequences in the sample; around 45% occur only once, and roughly 50% lies in the top ten. The CDR3 has 15 amino acids. V shed 2 bases and J shed 0 bases, with 10 bases lying between them. Germline lookup yields CDR1 SGHTA and CDR2 FQGNSA.

The receptor comes from an adult man with Graves' ophthalmopathy. Sample: peripheral blood. The chain is built from TRBV7-2 and TRBJ1-1; D perhaps matches TRBD1 (5 bases). CDR3 DNA: TGTGCCAGCAGCTTAACCCCAGGGATGAACACTGAAGCTTTCTTT. This gives the protein CASSLTPGMNTEAFF.